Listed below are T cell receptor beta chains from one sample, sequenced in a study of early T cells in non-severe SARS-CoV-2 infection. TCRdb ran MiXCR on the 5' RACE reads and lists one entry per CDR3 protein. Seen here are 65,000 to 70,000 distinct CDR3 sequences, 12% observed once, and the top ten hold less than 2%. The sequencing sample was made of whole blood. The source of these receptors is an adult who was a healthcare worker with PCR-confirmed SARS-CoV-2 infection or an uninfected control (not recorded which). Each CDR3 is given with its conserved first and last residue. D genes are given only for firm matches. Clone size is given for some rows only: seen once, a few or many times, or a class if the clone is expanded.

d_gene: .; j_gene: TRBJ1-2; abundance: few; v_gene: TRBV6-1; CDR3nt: TGTGCCAGCAGTGAGCGGCGGACACTCTATGGCTACACCTTC; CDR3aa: CASSERRTLYGYTF
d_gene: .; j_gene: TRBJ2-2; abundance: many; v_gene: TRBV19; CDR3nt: TGTGCCAGTACCATTCGCATTAGGGGGGAGCTGTTTTTT; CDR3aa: CASTIRIRGELFF
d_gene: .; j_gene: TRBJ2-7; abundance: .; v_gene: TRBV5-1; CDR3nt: TGCGCCAGCAGCTTGGAGGGCATTACCTCCTACGAGCAGTACTTC; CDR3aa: CASSLEGITSYEQYF
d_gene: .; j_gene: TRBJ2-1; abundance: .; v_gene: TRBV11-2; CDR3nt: TGTGCCAGCAGCCCGGGACGTTTGGCAGTCAGCTACAATGAGCAGTTCTTC; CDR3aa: CASSPGRLAVSYNEQFF
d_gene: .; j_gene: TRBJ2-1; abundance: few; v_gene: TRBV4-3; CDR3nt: TGCGCCAGCAGCCAAGAATGGAGGGATGAGCAGTTCTTC; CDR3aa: CASSQEWRDEQFF
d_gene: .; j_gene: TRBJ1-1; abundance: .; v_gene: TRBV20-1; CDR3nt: TGCAGTGCTAGTGTTAGTTCGCCCCACGAAGCTTTCTTT; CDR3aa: CSASVSSPHEAFF
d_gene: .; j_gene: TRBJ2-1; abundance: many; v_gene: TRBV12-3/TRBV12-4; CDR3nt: TGTGCCAGCAGTTTACTCGGCGGGAATGAGCAGTTCTTC; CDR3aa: CASSLLGGNEQFF
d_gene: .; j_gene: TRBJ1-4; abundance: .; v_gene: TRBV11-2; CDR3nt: TGTGCCAGCAGCTTCCGACCAGGACAGCCTAATGAAAAACTGTTTTTT; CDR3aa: CASSFRPGQPNEKLFF
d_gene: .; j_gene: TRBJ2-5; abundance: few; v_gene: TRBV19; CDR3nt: TGTGCCAGTAGTATAGATCCGGCGAGACTAGAGACCCAGTACTTC; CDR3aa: CASSIDPARLETQYF
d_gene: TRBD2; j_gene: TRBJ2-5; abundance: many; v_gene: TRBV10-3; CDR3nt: TGTGCCATCAGTACGGGACTAGCGGTGAAAGAGACCCAGTACTTC; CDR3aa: CAISTGLAVKETQYF